The sequence of this T cell receptor (beta chain) was determined in a study of T cells after yellow fever vaccination. Production of TCR cDNA was by 5'RACE template switching, which also added a universal primer site and UMIs. TCRdb ran MiXCR on the 5' RACE reads and lists one entry per CDR3 protein. This sample yields over 20,000 distinct CDR3 sequences, of which 5.5% are seen a single time; 12% belongs to the top ten. V lost 4 bases, J lost 5 bases, and 14 bases lay in between. CDR1 is SGHTA, CDR2 FQGNSA, per germline. CDR3 size: 14 residues. Study-level findings and limits: There were almost no vaccine-responding clonotypes detectable in the sorted memory subsets on day 0.

This clonotype was seen at least ten times. Sequencing was performed on PBMCs, either bulk or a sorted T-cell subset (CD4+, CD8+, memory, or dextramer-sorted; not recorded which), taken 15 days after the yellow fever booster vaccination. The chain links TRBV7-2 to TRBJ1-1; perhaps TRBD1 as D (5 bases). This clonotype was sampled from a man between 25 and 39 years old who received the YFV17D yellow fever vaccine. The CDR3 DNA follows: TGTGCCAGCAGCTCGATCGCAGGGAGGACTGAAGCTTTCTTT. Translation gives CASSSIAGRTEAFF. The variable domain in full, with the rest retrieved from reference TRBV7-2 and TRBJ1-1, is GAGVSQSPSNKVTEKGKDVELRCDPISGHTALYWYRQSLGQGLEFLIYFQGNSAPDKSGLPSDRFSAERTGGSVSTLTIQRTQQEDSAVYLCASSSIAGRTEAFFGQGTRLTVV.